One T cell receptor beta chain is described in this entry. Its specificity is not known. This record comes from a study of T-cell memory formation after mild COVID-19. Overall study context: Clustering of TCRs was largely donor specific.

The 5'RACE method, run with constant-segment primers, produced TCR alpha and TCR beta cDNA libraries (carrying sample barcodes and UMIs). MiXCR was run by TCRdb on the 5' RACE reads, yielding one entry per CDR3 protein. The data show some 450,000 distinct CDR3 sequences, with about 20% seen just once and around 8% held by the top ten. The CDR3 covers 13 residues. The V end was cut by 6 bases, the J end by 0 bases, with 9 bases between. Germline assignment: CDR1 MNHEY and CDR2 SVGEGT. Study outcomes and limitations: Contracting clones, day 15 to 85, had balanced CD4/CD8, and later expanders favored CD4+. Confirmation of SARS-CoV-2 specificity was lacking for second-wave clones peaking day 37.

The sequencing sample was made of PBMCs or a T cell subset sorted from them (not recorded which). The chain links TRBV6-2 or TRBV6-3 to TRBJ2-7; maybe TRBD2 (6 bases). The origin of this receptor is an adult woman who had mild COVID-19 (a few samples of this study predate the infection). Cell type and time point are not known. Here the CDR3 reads CASRVAASYEQYF. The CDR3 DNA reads TGTGCCAGCAGGGTAGCGGCCTCCTACGAGCAGTACTTC.